This T cell receptor beta chain is drawn from a study of post-analysis software for immune sequencing data. CDR3 length: 15 residues. Germline-derived CDR1 and CDR2 are SGHRS and YFSETQ. After removal of 5 bases from V and 2 bases from J, the junction contained 5 bases not matched to a gene. This clonotype was seen a few times. Antigen specificity is unknown. Findings and caveats of the study: In patients, TRBV5-6, TRBV5-1 and TRBV20-1 belonged to roughly five TRBV segments found more frequently than in controls.

Unique molecular identifiers were present in the TCR beta cDNA libraries. TCRdb analysed the PCR reads with MiXCR anew, one entry per CDR3 protein. The sample records 650,000 to 900,000 distinct CDR3 sequences, 35% to 55% being singletons. Sequencing was carried out using blood. The receptor comes from a girl aged 10 to 17 with multiple sclerosis. The J gene is TRBJ2-1, the V gene TRBV5-1; 9 bases are shared with TRBD1. CDR3 region: CASRWDRETYNEQFF. The CDR3 nucleotides are TGCGCCAGCAGATGGGACAGGGAAACCTACAATGAGCAGTTCTTC.